A single sample is the source of the 23 T cell receptor beta chains below, sequenced in a study of blood T cell repertoires in COVID-19. Clones were sequenced by immunoSEQ multiplex PCR, and TCRdb holds only the in-frame ones, with some missing. The sample yields about 230,000 clones, around 83% seen once. Sequencing input: peripheral blood. The receptors were gathered from a woman aged 45 to 65 with acute or convalescent COVID-19.

J is TRBJ2-7 and V is TRBV27, with 7 bases identical to TRBD2. CDR3 size: 19 residues. Germline values: CDR1 MNHEY, CDR2 SMNVEV (reference sequence). Germline trimming cut 0 bases from V and 2 bases from J; bases unmatched to any gene: 16. This CDR3 is CASSLSHPSGSGSAYEQYF. CDR3 DNA: TGTGCCAGCAGTTTATCGCACCCGTCGGGTAGCGGGTCAGCCTACGAGCAGTACTTC.

The chain couples TRBV25-1 to TRBJ2-2; D is perhaps TRBD2 (5 bases). Germline V gives CDR1 MGHDK, CDR2 SYGVNS. This CDR3 is built from 17 residues. With 1 base removed from V and 5 bases from J, the gap between germline ends came to 17 bases. CDR3 residues: CASSEWRTDDWTGELFF. In DNA, the CDR3 is TGTGCCAGCAGTGAATGGAGGACGGATGACTGGACCGGGGAGCTGTTTTTT.

This rearrangement joins TRBV7-9 to TRBJ2-7; 7 bases map to TRBD1. The CDR3 totals 13 residues. Germline V gene data show CDR1 as SEHNR and CDR2 as FQNEAQ (reference sequence). Trimming removed 5 bases from V and 5 bases from J; junction bases left unmatched: 6. CDR3 loop: CASSKQGFDEQYF. The DNA of the CDR3 is TGTGCCAGCAGCAAACAGGGGTTCGACGAGCAGTACTTC.

J is TRBJ2-5 and V is TRBV28, with D perhaps TRBD2 (5 bases). V gave up 5 bases and J gave up 0 bases, with 13 bases separating them. There are 15 residues in the CDR3. CDR1 MDHEN and CDR2 SYDVKM come from the germline V gene. The CDR3 is CASSTGGEYQETQYF. The DNA of the CDR3 is TGTGCCAGCAGTACCGGAGGAGAATACCAAGAGACCCAGTACTTC.

The chain is built from TRBV6-5 and TRBJ2-6; D is unresolved. Trimming cost V 5 bases and J 0 bases, with 8 bases left between them. The germline gives CDR1 MNHEY, CDR2 SVGAGI. This CDR3 spans 15 amino acids. In DNA, the CDR3 is TGTGCCAGCAGTCAGGTTACCTCTGGGGCCAACGTCCTGACTTTC. Protein sequence: CASSQVTSGANVLTF.

V gene TRBV5-1 combines with J gene TRBJ2-2, with TRBD2 matching over 14 bases. V lost 4 bases to trimming and J lost 5 bases; unmatched junction nucleotides: 4. The length of the CDR3 is 16 residues. CDR1 SGHRS and CDR2 YFSETQ come from the germline V gene. The CDR3 spells CASSAGLAGGTGELFF. The CDR3 DNA follows: TGCGCCAGCAGCGCCGGACTAGCGGGGGGTACCGGGGAGCTGTTTTTT.

The V and J genes are TRBV3-1 (or the pseudogene TRBV3-2) and TRBJ2-2; TRBD1 aligns across 7 bases. The CDR3 sequence is 15 residues long. The V gene's germline CDR1 is LGHDT and CDR2 YNNKEL (reference sequence). The J segment lost 1 base and the V segment lost 1 base, leaving 0 bases of the junction unmatched. CDR3 coding DNA: TGTGCCAGCAGCCAAGGGACAGGGAACACCGGGGAGCTGTTTTTT. It specifies CASSQGTGNTGELFF.

As concerns this clone: A junction boundary mismatches the germline segment, possibly from a read error. The CDR3 DNA reads as TGTGCTAGCAGCTTAGCCCACGGGGGAAAGCAGTTCTTC. Protein sequence: CASSLAHGGKQFF. The chain joins TRBV7-7 to TRBJ2-1; D possibly corresponds to TRBD2 (6 bases). The CDR3 length is 13 residues. CDR1 is SSHAT, CDR2 FNYEAQ, per germline (reference sequence). The complete variable domain, with remaining parts taken from reference TRBV7-7 and TRBJ2-1, reads GAGVSQSPRYKVTKRGQDVTLRCDPISSHATLYWYQQALGQGPEFLTYFNYEAQPDKSGLPSDRFSAERPEGSISTLTIQRTEQRDSAMYRCASSLAHGGKQFFGPGTRLTVL.

CDR3 region: CASEQRSRRRNGYTF. The CDR3 coding sequence is TGTGCCAGCGAGCAAAGATCCCGACGGAGAAATGGCTACACCTTC. This sequence joins TRBV21-1 and TRBJ1-2. TRBV21-1 is a pseudogene. CDR3 size: 15 residues.

V and J are TRBV29-1 and TRBJ1-3; no definite D call. The CDR3 is made up of 13 amino acids. Looked up from germline, CDR1 is SQVTM and CDR2 is ANQGSEA. V dropped 4 bases and J dropped 0 bases, with 7 bases sitting between them. CDR3 sequence (DNA): TGCAGCGTTGGACTCCCCTCTGGAAACACCATATATTTT. Translating gives CSVGLPSGNTIYF.

This clone was seen more than once but under ten times. The chain links TRBV11-2 to TRBJ1-4; D perhaps matches TRBD1 (5 bases). This CDR3 is 14 amino acids long. V lost 4 bases, J lost 6 bases, and 12 bases lay in between. Germline CDR1 is SGHAT and CDR2 is FQNNGV. This CDR3 reads CASSWWGGDEKLFF. For the CDR3, the DNA is TGTGCCAGCAGCTGGTGGGGCGGGGATGAAAAACTGTTTTTT.

The rearrangement links TRBV6-1 to TRBJ2-3; D remains unclear. The V end lost 2 bases, the J end lost 9 bases, and 3 bases lay between the germline ends. The CDR3 sequence is 10 residues long. The germline gives CDR1 MNHNS, CDR2 SASEGT. CDR3 amino acids: CASSERTQYF. The DNA of the CDR3 is TGTGCCAGCAGTGAACGGACGCAGTATTTT.

This rearrangement joins TRBV7-3 to TRBJ2-1, with D maybe TRBD1 (7 bases). Trimming took off 7 bases at V and 7 bases at J, with 20 bases between the two ends. Germline V gene lookup returns CDR1 SGHTA and CDR2 FQGTGA. The CDR3 is 15 amino acids. The CDR3 bases are TGTGCCAGCACCCCAGGAGGGGGCTTCGAAAATGAGCAGTTCTTC. Its protein product is CASTPGGGFENEQFF.

The chain recombines TRBV2 with TRBJ1-2; D unclear. The ends were cut back, 1 base at V and 3 bases at J, with 12 bases in the middle. Germline V lookup: CDR1 SNHLY, CDR2 FYNNEI. The CDR3 totals 15 residues. CDR3 coding DNA: TGTGCCAGCAGTGAAGATTCGGGGTTCGACTATGGCTACACCTTC. Translated: CASSEDSGFDYGYTF.

The chain combines TRBV9 with TRBJ1-2; TRBD1 matches 10 bases. CDR1 and CDR2 (germline): SGDLS, YYNGEE. This CDR3 has 15 residues. V trimming: 0 bases; J trimming: 8 bases; junction bases outside the gene matches: 7. CDR3 loop: CASSVGGTGDLGYTF. CDR3 sequence (DNA): TGTGCCAGCAGCGTAGGTGGGACAGGGGACCTAGGCTACACCTTC.

The chain recombines TRBV28 with TRBJ2-1; tentative D call: TRBD2 (5 bases). Trimming took 7 bases from V and 4 from J, leaving 14 bases between them. In germline, CDR1 is MDHEN, CDR2 SYDVKM. The CDR3 spans 14 residues. CDR3 bases: TGTGCCAGCACGGAGCGGTCACAATACAATGAGCAGTTCTTC. It specifies CASTERSQYNEQFF.

This clone was found once. The chain carries TRBV7-9 and TRBJ2-3, with TRBD2 matching 9 bases. V was pared by 1 base and J by 4 bases, with 12 bases of the junction left unmatched. Germline loops: CDR1 SEHNR, CDR2 FQNEAQ (reference sequence). This CDR3 region has 18 residues. The CDR3 sequence: CASSLVLAGVKWADTQYF. CDR3 DNA sequence: TGTGCCAGCAGCTTAGTCTTAGCGGGAGTAAAATGGGCAGATACGCAGTATTTT.

Worth noting for this clone: At one end, the junction sequence differs from germline, possibly due to a read error. The V call is TRBV6-5, the J call TRBJ1-2; TRBD1 matches 7 bases. Germline CDR1 reads MNHEY; CDR2 reads SVGAGI. CDR3 length: 12 residues. Here the CDR3 reads CASSTGTDGYTF. The CDR3 DNA reads TGTGCCAGCAGTACCGGGACAGATGGGTACACCTTC.

This clone has more than one count but fewer than ten. The V gene is TRBV6-5, the J gene TRBJ2-3; no definite D call. This CDR3 comprises 16 residues. Trimming cost V 4 bases and J 0 bases, with 14 bases left between them. CDR1 and CDR2 from the germline V gene are MNHEY and SVGAGI. CDR3 in amino acids: CASSSPSGASTDTQYF. The CDR3 coding sequence is TGTGCCAGCAGTTCCCCCTCCGGTGCTAGCACAGATACGCAGTATTTT.

The rearrangement uses TRBV19 and TRBJ2-7; possibly TRBD2 for D (7 bases). The CDR3 extends over 15 amino acids. The V gene's germline CDR1 is LNHDA and CDR2 SQIVND (reference sequence). The V and J ends lost 3 bases and 0 bases respectively, with 12 bases between them. CDR3 DNA sequence: TGTGCCAGTAGTATCGCGGGGGCCAGCTCCTACGAGCAGTACTTC. Translating gives CASSIAGASSYEQYF.

A single count supports this clone. V usage is TRBV6-5 and J usage is TRBJ2-7; a weak D match, TRBD2 (6 bases). The CDR3 spans 13 residues. Germline-derived CDR1 and CDR2 are MNHEY and SVGAGI. Trimming removed 7 bases at V and 6 bases at J, with 16 bases between. The CDR3 sequence: CASIPTWRGEQYF. The CDR3, as DNA: TGTGCCAGCATTCCCACTTGGAGGGGCGAGCAGTACTTC.

This clone was seen a few times. The chain joins TRBV28 to TRBJ1-4; D is possibly TRBD1 (6 bases). The germline gives CDR1 MDHEN, CDR2 SYDVKM. The CDR3 loop spans 16 amino acids. V lost 10 bases, J lost 7 bases, and 25 bases lay in between. The CDR3 sequence: CATHWQGGGTGEKLFF. For the CDR3, the DNA is TGTGCCACCCATTGGCAGGGAGGGGGGACGGGTGAAAAACTGTTTTTT.

This clone appeared a single time. The chain couples TRBV6-5 to TRBJ2-2; D unclear. Germline assignment: CDR1 MNHEY and CDR2 SVGAGI. Trimming removed 0 bases from V and 8 bases from J, with 10 bases in between. CDR3 length: 14 amino acids. The CDR3 coding sequence is TGTGCCAGCAGTTACTCGATCCGGGTTGGGGAGCTGTTTTTT. Translating it yields CASSYSIRVGELFF.